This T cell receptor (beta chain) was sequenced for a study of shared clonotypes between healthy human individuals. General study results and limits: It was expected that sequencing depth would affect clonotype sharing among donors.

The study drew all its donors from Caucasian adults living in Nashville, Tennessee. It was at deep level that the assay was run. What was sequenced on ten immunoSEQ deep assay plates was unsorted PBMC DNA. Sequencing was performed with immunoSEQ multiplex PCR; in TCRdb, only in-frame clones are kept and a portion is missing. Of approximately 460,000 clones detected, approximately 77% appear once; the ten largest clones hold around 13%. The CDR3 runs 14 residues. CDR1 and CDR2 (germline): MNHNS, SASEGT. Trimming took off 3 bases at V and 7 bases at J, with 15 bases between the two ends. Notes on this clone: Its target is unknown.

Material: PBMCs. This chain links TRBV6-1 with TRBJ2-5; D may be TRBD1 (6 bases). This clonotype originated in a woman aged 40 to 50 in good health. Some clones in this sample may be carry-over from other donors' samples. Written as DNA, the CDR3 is TGTGCCAGCAGTGATGTGGGGGCTTGGGGGACCCAGTACTTC. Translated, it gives CASSDVGAWGTQYF.